What follows are 32 T cell receptor beta chains derived from one specimen sequenced in a study of blood T cell repertoires in COVID-19. Assay used: immunoSEQ multiplex PCR; TCRdb lists only in-frame clones, some missing. Of 210,000 or so clones in the sample, around 83% were seen once. The specimen was peripheral blood. These receptors were taken from a man aged 50-59 years with active or convalescent COVID-19.

This clone was picked up a small number of times. The chain carries TRBV7-2 and TRBJ2-7, with TRBD2 matching 10 bases. This CDR3 region has 15 residues. Germline V gene data show CDR1 as SGHTA and CDR2 as FQGNSA. V shed 5 bases and J 3 bases; nucleotides not matched to a gene: 7. The CDR3 sequence is CASSVGLADIYEQYF. CDR3 DNA: TGTGCCAGCAGCGTCGGACTAGCGGATATCTACGAGCAGTACTTC.

This sequence joins TRBV18 and TRBJ1-4; tentatively, D is TRBD1 (6 bases). V was trimmed by 1 base and J by 8 bases, leaving 11 bases between them. This CDR3 spans 14 amino acids. Germline V gives CDR1 KGHSH, CDR2 LQKENI. The CDR3 loop reads CASSPLTQGEKLFF. DNA of the CDR3: TGTGCCAGCTCACCACTGACCCAGGGGGAAAAACTGTTTTTT.

The chain employs TRBV10-3 and TRBJ1-1; TRBD1 agrees at 7 bases. The CDR3 has 15 residues. Germline trimming cut 2 bases from V and 2 bases from J; bases unmatched to any gene: 5. Germline-derived CDR1 and CDR2 are ENHRY and SYGVKD. Written as DNA, the CDR3 is TGTGCCATCAGTGAGCGTGACAGGGCAAACACTGAAGCTTTCTTT. It encodes CAISERDRANTEAFF.

The rearrangement joins TRBV18 to TRBJ2-3, with 7 bases matching TRBD1. CDR1 KGHSH and CDR2 LQKENI come from the germline V gene. Losses at the gene ends were 5 bases for V and 4 bases for J; bases not matched to a gene: 6. The CDR3 runs to 14 residues. The CDR3 reads CASSSGTAADTQYF. CDR3 nucleotide sequence: TGTGCCAGCTCATCCGGGACAGCCGCAGATACGCAGTATTTT.

The rearrangement joins TRBV2 to TRBJ2-7; 12 positions agree with TRBD2. The germline CDR1 and CDR2 sequences are SNHLY and FYNNEI. The CDR3 runs 14 residues. With 8 bases clipped from V and 4 bases from J, the junction kept 6 bases outside the gene matches. The CDR3 region has the DNA TGTGCCAGCGCATGGACTAGCGGGACATACGAGCAGTACTTC. This gives the protein CASAWTSGTYEQYF.

This clone was detected many times. The chain carries TRBV5-5 and TRBJ1-3; possible D gene TRBD1, 6 bases. The CDR3 contains 16 residues. The V gene lost 5 bases and the J gene lost 4 bases, with 19 bases spanning the gap. Germline V gives CDR1 SGHKS, CDR2 YYEKEE (reference sequence). CDR3 DNA: TGTGCCAGCAGTTTCTCGGCTACAGGGCGAGGAAACACCATATATTTT. Its translation is CASSFSATGRGNTIYF.

The chain recombines TRBV4-3 with TRBJ1-2; 7 bases fit TRBD1. This CDR3 has 13 residues. Trimming cost V 0 bases and J 8 bases; bases outside gene matches: 3. Per germline, CDR1 LGHNA and CDR2 YSLEER. CDR3 coding DNA: TGCGCCAGCAGCCAAGATTCAGGGGGGGGCTACACCTTC. It is translated as CASSQDSGGGYTF.

The chain carries TRBV30 and TRBJ1-5; D is ambiguous. CDR3 size: 13 residues. Trimming removed 1 base from V and 5 bases from J, with 9 bases in between. Germline CDR1 and CDR2: GTSNPN and SVGIG (reference sequence). The CDR3 spells CAWSAGSHQPQHF. The CDR3, as DNA: TGTGCCTGGAGTGCCGGGAGCCATCAGCCCCAGCATTTT.

This clone is a singleton in its sample. This rearrangement joins TRBV19 to TRBJ1-2; D is possibly TRBD1 (5 bases). Trimming took off 3 bases at V and 7 bases at J, with 12 bases between the two ends. Germline V lookup: CDR1 LNHDA, CDR2 SQIVND (reference sequence). The CDR3 has 13 residues. Written as DNA, the CDR3 is TGTGCCAGTAGTATCGGGGGGAAAGGTGGCTACACCTTC. Translated, it gives CASSIGGKGGYTF.

V usage is TRBV7-9 and J usage is TRBJ1-1; no reliable D call. The CDR3 length is 13 residues. V was shortened by 1 base and J by 4 bases, with 7 bases between the two germline ends. The germline V gene encodes CDR1 SEHNR and CDR2 FQNEAQ (reference sequence). CDR3 region: CASSLDRPTEAFF. Written as DNA, the CDR3 is TGTGCCAGCAGCTTAGACAGACCCACTGAAGCTTTCTTT. The full variable domain, rest sourced from reference TRBV7-9 and TRBJ1-1, is DTGVSQNPRHKITKRGQNVTFRCDPISEHNRLYWYRQTLGQGPEFLTYFQNEAQLEKSRLLSDRFSAERPKGSFSTLEIQRTEQGDSAMYLCASSLDRPTEAFFGQGTRLTVV.

The rearrangement uses TRBV4-1 and TRBJ2-1; D is uncertain. V lost 0 bases and J lost 6, with 9 bases in between. The germline gives CDR1 MGHRA, CDR2 YSYEKL. The CDR3 is made up of 14 amino acids. CDR3 in DNA: TGCGCCAGCAGCCAAGAATCACTAATCAATGAGCAGTTCTTC. As protein: CASSQESLINEQFF.

The chain recombines TRBV18 with TRBJ1-3; D is unresolved. The germline CDR1 and CDR2 sequences are KGHSH and LQKENI. V lost 0 bases, J lost 7 bases, and 13 bases lay in between. The length of the CDR3 is 15 residues. CDR3 nucleotides: TGTGCCAGCTCACCACCGGGAGGGTGGACGAACACCATATATTTT. As protein: CASSPPGGWTNTIYF.

The chain combines TRBV5-4 with TRBJ2-1, with TRBD1 matching over 7 bases. V was pared by 4 bases and J by 3 bases, with 7 bases of the junction left unmatched. The CDR3 is made up of 15 amino acids. Germline assignment: CDR1 SGHNT and CDR2 YYREEE (reference sequence). CDR3 in DNA: TGTGCCAGCAGCCCGTTGACAGGGAACTACAATGAGCAGTTCTTC. Its translation: CASSPLTGNYNEQFF.

The gene calls are TRBV6-5 and TRBJ2-3; 16 bases fit TRBD2. J lost 5 bases, V lost 4 bases, and 3 bases had no gene match. This CDR3 comprises 16 residues. CDR1 and CDR2 (germline): MNHEY, SVGAGI. CDR3 DNA sequence: TGTGCCAGCAGTTTTGGGACTAGCGGGAGGGGAGATACGCAGTATTTT. Its protein product is CASSFGTSGRGDTQYF.

This clone was observed a handful of times. This chain uses TRBV6-5 with TRBJ2-1, with 7 nucleotides matching TRBD1. CDR3 length equals 15 residues. The V and J ends lost 6 bases and 0 bases, in that order; junction bases with no gene match: 5. The germline V gene has CDR1 MNHEY and CDR2 SVGAGI. CDR3: CASRRTGSSYNEQFF. CDR3 bases: TGTGCCAGCAGGAGGACAGGTAGCTCCTACAATGAGCAGTTCTTC.

J is TRBJ2-3 and V is TRBV30; 8 positions agree with TRBD2. J lost 7 bases, V lost 5 bases, and 14 bases had no gene match. The germline CDR1 and CDR2 sequences are GTSNPN and SVGIG (reference sequence). The CDR3 runs 15 residues. The CDR3, as DNA: TGTGCCTGGCAAATTGTGGCGGGAGGCTCGAATACGCAGTATTTT. Its translation: CAWQIVAGGSNTQYF.

This clone has only a few counts. The chain joins TRBV27 to TRBJ2-7, with 10 bases that match TRBD1. This CDR3 has 17 residues. Germline loops: CDR1 MNHEY, CDR2 SMNVEV (reference sequence). J gave up 0 bases and V 8 bases, and 13 bases lay outside the gene matches. The CDR3 DNA is TGTGCCAGCTGCCCAGGCCCGGGACAGGGGCTCTCCTACGAGCAGTACTTC. Residues: CASCPGPGQGLSYEQYF.

This clone was detected only once. The V gene is TRBV7-2, the J gene TRBJ1-6; D is ambiguous. The CDR3 loop spans 14 amino acids. Germline loops: CDR1 SGHTA, CDR2 FQGNSA. With 5 bases removed from V and 7 bases from J, the gap between germline ends came to 12 bases. In DNA, the CDR3 is TGTGCCAGCAGCCTCGGCTTGGGCAATTCACCCCTCCACTTT. It specifies CASSLGLGNSPLHF.

The rearrangement joins TRBV7-3 to TRBJ2-1, with 11 bases fitting TRBD2. V lost 5 bases, J lost 2 bases, and 5 bases stayed unmatched. Germline V gene sequence: CDR1 SGHTA, CDR2 FQGTGA. The CDR3 is 16 residues long. The CDR3 loop reads CASSRTLAGAYNEQFF. In nucleotides, the CDR3 is TGTGCCAGCAGCAGGACACTAGCGGGAGCCTACAATGAGCAGTTCTTC.

The chain employs TRBV5-4 and TRBJ2-7; TRBD2 aligns across 15 bases. Losses at the gene ends were 4 bases for V and 0 bases for J; bases not matched to a gene: 8. CDR1 and CDR2 (germline): SGHNT, YYREEE (reference sequence). The CDR3 totals 18 residues. The CDR3 spells CASSGTGTSGRRSYEQYF. The CDR3 bases are TGTGCCAGCAGCGGAACCGGGACTAGCGGGAGGCGCTCCTACGAGCAGTACTTC.

The chain uses TRBV5-1 and TRBJ2-7, with 7 positions matching TRBD1. Germline trimming cut 4 bases from V and 2 bases from J; bases unmatched to any gene: 15. CDR3 length equals 17 residues. Per the germline V gene, CDR1 is SGHRS and CDR2 is YFSETQ. The CDR3 DNA is TGCGCCAGCAGCCGTTACCCGACAGGGCGATCTACCTACGAGCAGTACTTC. Protein: CASSRYPTGRSTYEQYF. The whole variable domain, filled in from reference TRBV5-1 and TRBJ2-7, reads KAGVTQTPRYLIKTRGQQVTLSCSPISGHRSVSWYQQTPGQGLQFLFEYFSETQRNKGNFPGRFSGRQFSNSRSEMNVSTLELGDSALYLCASSRYPTGRSTYEQYFGPGTRLTVT.

The chain uses TRBV10-3 and TRBJ2-1; 7 bases are shared with TRBD1. This CDR3 is 12 amino acids long. Germline loops: CDR1 ENHRY, CDR2 SYGVKD. After removal of 8 bases from V and 3 bases from J, the junction contained 1 base not matched to a gene. Here the CDR3 DNA reads TGTGCCATCGGACAGGACTACAATGAGCAGTTCTTC. This codes for CAIGQDYNEQFF.

The chain combines TRBV11-2 with TRBJ1-5; 8 bases are a match to TRBD1. The length of the CDR3 is 15 residues. After removal of 3 bases from V and 4 bases from J, the junction contained 5 bases not matched to a gene. Germline V gene sequence: CDR1 SGHAT, CDR2 FQNNGV. The CDR3 coding sequence is TGTGCCAGCAGCTTGATCAGGGGGCAAAATCAGCCCCAGCATTTT. Its translation: CASSLIRGQNQPQHF.

The chain combines TRBV19 with TRBJ2-1, with 8 bases fitting TRBD1. The CDR3 is 16 residues long. V lost 3 bases and J lost 3; bases outside the gene matches: 7. The germline V gene has CDR1 LNHDA and CDR2 SQIVND (reference sequence). The CDR3 reads CASSIISGQGYNEQFF. In nucleotides, the CDR3 is TGTGCCAGTAGTATCATTTCCGGACAGGGCTACAATGAGCAGTTCTTC. Filled out from reference TRBV19 and TRBJ2-1, the complete variable domain reads DGGITQSPKYLFRKEGQNVTLSCEQNLNHDAMYWYRQDPGQGLRLIYYSQIVNDFQKGDIAEGYSVSREKKESFPLTVTSAQKNPTAFYLCASSIISGQGYNEQFFGPGTRLTVL.

J is TRBJ1-1 and V is TRBV19; no clear D. The ends were cut back, 5 bases at V and 6 bases at J, with 10 bases in the middle. From germline, CDR1 is LNHDA and CDR2 SQIVND (reference sequence). The CDR3 length is 12 residues. This CDR3 is CASSHRGSEAFF. CDR3 DNA: TGTGCCAGTAGTCATCGAGGATCTGAAGCTTTCTTT. Looking up the rest from reference TRBV19 and TRBJ1-1 gives the full variable domain: DGGITQSPKYLFRKEGQNVTLSCEQNLNHDAMYWYRQDPGQGLRLIYYSQIVNDFQKGDIAEGYSVSREKKESFPLTVTSAQKNPTAFYLCASSHRGSEAFFGQGTRLTVV.

J is TRBJ2-5 and V is TRBV4-3; tentatively, D is TRBD2 (5 bases). The V end was cut by 1 base, the J end by 5 bases, with 14 bases between. Germline V gives CDR1 LGHNA, CDR2 YSLEER. This CDR3 comprises 15 residues. This CDR3 is CASSQALGRRETQYF. The CDR3 DNA is TGCGCCAGCAGCCAAGCCCTTGGAAGGAGGGAGACCCAGTACTTC.

V and J are TRBV29-1 and TRBJ1-3; 7 nucleotides match TRBD1. The V gene end was trimmed by 4 bases and the J gene end by 1 base; junction bases not matched to a gene: 4. There are 14 residues in the CDR3. Germline CDR1 reads SQVTM; CDR2 reads ANQGSEA. CDR3 amino acids: CSVVTGESGNTIYF. For the CDR3, the DNA is TGCAGCGTTGTCACAGGGGAATCTGGAAACACCATATATTTT.

The chain has TRBV5-5 and TRBJ1-1; 7 nucleotides agree with TRBD1. Germline loops: CDR1 SGHKS, CDR2 YYEKEE (reference sequence). The CDR3 covers 14 residues. The junction had 3 bases not matched to a gene; V was cut back by 4 bases and J by 0 bases. CDR3 coding DNA: TGTGCCAGCAGCCGAGGGGGCATGAACACTGAAGCTTTCTTT. The encoded protein is CASSRGGMNTEAFF.

The gene calls are TRBV3-1 (or the pseudogene TRBV3-2) and TRBJ1-5; D unclear. CDR3 length: 13 residues. Trimming removed 2 bases from V and 6 bases from J, with 8 bases in between. Germline V lookup: CDR1 LGHDT, CDR2 YNNKEL (reference sequence). CDR3 region: CASSQTRSQPQHF. CDR3 sequence (DNA): TGTGCCAGCAGCCAAACTAGGTCTCAGCCCCAGCATTTT.

The CDR3 coding sequence is TGTGCCAGCAGTAGGACAGGGTATCACGAGCAGTACTTC. This gives the protein CASSRTGYHEQYF. The gene calls are TRBV6-5 and TRBJ2-7; 8 bases match TRBD1. Germline loops: CDR1 MNHEY, CDR2 SVGAGI. After removal of 5 bases from V and 5 bases from J, the junction contained 5 bases not matched to a gene. This CDR3 is built from 13 residues.

The V and J genes are TRBV9 and TRBJ2-7; unclear D gene. The CDR3 length is 14 residues. Germline lookup yields CDR1 SGDLS and CDR2 YYNGEE. The V and J ends lost 2 bases and 3 bases respectively, with 12 bases between them. In DNA form, the CDR3 reads TGTGCCAGCAGCGTTGCAGGTGATAACTACGAGCAGTACTTC. This translates into CASSVAGDNYEQYF.

The V gene is TRBV28, the J gene TRBJ2-7; possible D gene TRBD2, 5 bases. V shed 5 bases and J shed 3 bases, with 11 bases lying between them. Germline V gene data show CDR1 as MDHEN and CDR2 as SYDVKM. The CDR3 covers 13 residues. The CDR3 region has the DNA TGTGCCAGCAGTCCCGAAACTAGCTACGAGCAGTACTTC. Its translation: CASSPETSYEQYF.